These T cell receptor beta chains were read from a single sample in a study of early T cells in non-severe SARS-CoV-2 infection. MiXCR, run by TCRdb on the 5' RACE reads, gives a single entry per CDR3 protein. Of 100,000 to 150,000 distinct CDR3 sequences listed, 15% are singletons. Sequenced material: whole blood. The receptors originated from an adult who was a healthcare worker with PCR-confirmed SARS-CoV-2 infection or an uninfected control (not recorded which). The CDR3 runs from the conserved cysteine through the conserved F or W.

>TRBV19
CASSMERGYTDTQYF
>TRBV20-1
CSAASRAGQYF
>TRBV12-3/TRBV12-4
CASTQAGKYGYTF
>TRBV7-3
CASSFGTSGDRLKF
>TRBV18
CASSRPGLEKLFF
>TRBV10-3
CAISPGLAGSTDTQYF
>TRBV5-1
CASRGQDRETQYF
>TRBV9
CASSAGGARDGYTF
>TRBV30
CASSDRADTEAFF
>TRBV3-1
CASSLRTDALGASPLHF
>TRBV12-3/TRBV12-4
CASRSDRAGTGELFF
>TRBV10-2
CASSGGKGTSSYEQYF
>TRBV14
CASSPSRSTGELFF
>TRBV18
CASSPGPAGSKTEQFF
>TRBV3-1
CASSHDSASSGNTIYF
>TRBV25-1
CASSESFGTGEGGYTF
>TRBV7-9
CASSLVGEKLFF
>TRBV5-4
CASSRTGKAGELFF
>TRBV29-1
CSVVTGNTIYF